The 19 T cell receptor beta chains presented below share a single source sample, sequenced in a study of read filtering for tumor transcriptome and immune sequencing. From roughly 390 ng of RNA, a library with molecular barcoded alpha/delta and beta/gamma adaptors was made. A single record per CDR3 protein comes from TCRdb applying MiXCR to the reads. The sample carries under 80,000 distinct CDR3 sequences, roughly a fifth recorded once. Sequenced sample: a population of CD138-negative cells sorted from bone marrow. These receptors were taken from a donor at least 40 years old with multiple myeloma.

This clonotype appeared many times. The rearrangement uses TRBV18 and TRBJ2-1, with D unresolved. Germline loops: CDR1 KGHSH, CDR2 LQKENI. The CDR3 is 14 amino acids. V dropped 3 bases and J dropped 2 bases, with 8 bases sitting between them. The CDR3 DNA reads as TGTGCCAGCTCACCTCCAGAGACCTACAATGAGCAGTTCTTC. Amino acid sequence: CASSPPETYNEQFF.

At least ten counts were recorded for this clonotype. The chain employs TRBV29-1 and TRBJ2-3; 13 bases line up with TRBD2. This CDR3 region has 12 residues. With V trimmed by 5 bases and J by 8 bases, 1 base remained unmatched. CDR1 is SQVTM and CDR2 is ANQGSEA in the germline V gene. CDR3 sequence: CSVRLAGGTQYF. For the CDR3, the DNA is TGCAGCGTTAGACTAGCGGGGGGTACGCAGTATTTT.

At least ten counts were recorded for this clonotype. The genes are TRBV11-3 and TRBJ2-1, with TRBD2 identical over 10 bases. CDR1 is SGHNT and CDR2 is YENEEA in the germline V gene. Trimming cost V 2 bases and J 5 bases; bases outside gene matches: 3. This CDR3 has 15 amino acids. The CDR3 DNA sequence: TGTGCCAGCAGCTTAAGGACTAGCGGAAACAATGAGCAGTTCTTC. Protein sequence: CASSLRTSGNNEQFF. Looking up the rest from reference TRBV11-3 and TRBJ2-1 gives the full variable domain: EAGVVQSPRYKIIEKKQPVAFWCNPISGHNTLYWYLQNLGQGPELLIRYENEEAVDDSQLPKDRFSAERLKGVDSTLKIQPAELGDSAVYLCASSLRTSGNNEQFFGPGTRLTVL.

This clonotype showed up many times. The J gene is TRBJ2-7, the V gene TRBV6-5; D assignment may be TRBD1 or TRBD2 (5 bases each). This CDR3 region has 15 residues. In germline, CDR1 is MNHEY, CDR2 SVGAGI. Trimming removed 0 bases from V and 1 base from J, with 10 bases in between. CDR3 residues: CASSYSGTGSYEQYF. As DNA, the CDR3 is TGTGCCAGCAGTTACTCCGGGACGGGTTCCTACGAGCAGTACTTC.

In this sample, this clonotype turned up a few times. This chain uses TRBV7-3 with TRBJ2-7; D unclear. The ends were cut back, 1 base at V and 6 bases at J, with 10 bases in the middle. The CDR3 extends over 13 amino acids. Germline CDR1 is SGHTA and CDR2 is FQGTGA. Here the CDR3 reads CASSLNFNTEQYF. Written as DNA, the CDR3 is TGTGCCAGCAGCTTAAACTTCAACACCGAGCAGTACTTC.

Details on this clonotype: It may be a read error: a sequence one base away is much more abundant. The V gene is TRBV28, the J gene TRBJ2-1; tentatively, D is TRBD2 (5 bases). Germline CDR1 MDHEN, CDR2 SYDVKM. V was clipped by 6 bases and J by 8 bases, with 17 bases between them. This CDR3 is 14 amino acids long. The CDR3 DNA follows: TGTGCCAGCAGACTTCCCACAGAGGGTGATGAGCAGTTCTTC. Translation gives CASRLPTEGDEQFF.

Remarks on this clonotype: It is likely a read error, because the conserved phenylalanine at the end of the CDR3 is missing. This sequence joins TRBV3-1 and TRBJ2-1, with D maybe TRBD1 (5 bases). V gave up 1 base and J gave up 8 bases, with 15 bases separating them. The CDR3 has 15 residues. CDR1 is LGHDT, CDR2 YNNKEL, per germline (reference sequence). Written as DNA, the CDR3 is TGTGCCAGCAGCCAAGTACCCCGGACAACGGATGAGCAGTTCCTC. As protein: CASSQVPRTTDEQFL.

This clonotype was detected ten times or more. The chain recombines TRBV29-1 with TRBJ2-5; 11 bases fit TRBD2. The V segment lost 2 bases and the J segment 8 bases; nucleotides outside the gene matches: 16. Germline V gene sequence: CDR1 SQVTM, CDR2 ANQGSEA. This CDR3 comprises 17 residues. The CDR3 is CSVERLAGGQIPGTQYF. CDR3 DNA sequence: TGCAGCGTTGAACGTCTAGCGGGGGGTCAAATACCCGGTACCCAGTACTTC. The entire variable domain, with the rest obtained from reference TRBV29-1 and TRBJ2-5, is as follows: SAVISQKPSRDICQRGTSLTIQCQVDSQVTMMFWYRQQPGQSLTLIATANQGSEATYESGFVIDKFPISRPNLTFSTLTVSNMSPEDSSIYLCSVERLAGGQIPGTQYFGPGTRLLVL.

In this sample, this clonotype turned up many times. The rearrangement uses TRBV5-1 and TRBJ2-7; D is unresolved. In germline, CDR1 is SGHRS, CDR2 YFSETQ. CDR3 size: 14 residues. Trimming removed 2 bases at V and 1 base at J, with 10 bases between. This chain's CDR3 is CASSFTDSSYEQYF. DNA of the CDR3: TGCGCCAGCAGCTTTACCGACTCATCCTACGAGCAGTACTTC.

This clonotype occurred many times. The chain is built from TRBV2 and TRBJ1-2; no firm D call. V lost 6 bases and J 4 bases, leaving 9 bases between the germline ends. Per the germline V gene, CDR1 is SNHLY and CDR2 is FYNNEI. This CDR3 spans 12 amino acids. The CDR3 nucleotides read TGTGCCAGCAGGCCGGCTTCCTATGGCTACACCTTC. Its translation: CASRPASYGYTF.

CDR3: CSVVQGHEQYF. The CDR3 DNA sequence: TGCAGCGTTGTGCAGGGGCACGAGCAGTACTTC. The rearrangement uses TRBV29-1 and TRBJ2-7; tentatively, D is TRBD1 (6 bases). This CDR3 spans 11 amino acids. Germline loops: CDR1 SQVTM, CDR2 ANQGSEA. Trimming cost V 4 bases and J 5 bases, with 9 bases left between them.

This clonotype ranks as medium-sized (0.01 to 0.1%). V gene TRBV20-1 combines with J gene TRBJ2-1; TRBD2 is a possible D gene (6 bases). The V end lost 0 bases, the J end lost 8 bases, and 14 bases lay between the germline ends. The CDR3 runs to 14 residues. Looked up from germline, CDR1 is DFQATT and CDR2 is SNEGSKA (reference sequence). This CDR3 reads CSARDVRLEDEQFF. The CDR3 bases are TGCAGTGCTAGAGATGTTAGACTAGAGGATGAGCAGTTCTTC.

This clonotype was counted at least ten times. V and J are TRBV20-1 and TRBJ2-5, with TRBD2 identical over 11 bases. The CDR3 totals 17 residues. The germline gives CDR1 DFQATT, CDR2 SNEGSKA (reference sequence). The CDR3 region is CSLQGLAGGFHQETQYF. The CDR3 DNA follows: TGCAGCCTACAGGGGCTAGCGGGAGGTTTCCATCAAGAGACCCAGTACTTC.

This clonotype has only a few counts. This chain uses TRBV5-1 with TRBJ1-1; 9 nucleotides match TRBD1. The CDR3 loop spans 15 amino acids. The V and J ends lost 6 bases and 3 bases, in that order; junction bases with no gene match: 9. The germline CDR1 and CDR2 sequences are SGHRS and YFSETQ. DNA of the CDR3: TGCGCCAGCACCATGACGGACAGGGGAGACACTGAAGCTTTCTTT. This translates into CASTMTDRGDTEAFF.

This clonotype came up many times. This chain connects TRBV5-1 to TRBJ2-7, with D unclear. V was pared by 6 bases and J by 0 bases, with 13 bases between. This CDR3 has 14 amino acids. The germline V gene encodes CDR1 SGHRS and CDR2 YFSETQ. CDR3 in DNA: TGCGCCAGCAAAAGTGACTCTTACTCCTACGAGCAGTACTTC. Protein: CASKSDSYSYEQYF. Filled out from reference TRBV5-1 and TRBJ2-7, the complete variable domain reads KAGVTQTPRYLIKTRGQQVTLSCSPISGHRSVSWYQQTPGQGLQFLFEYFSETQRNKGNFPGRFSGRQFSNSRSEMNVSTLELGDSALYLCASKSDSYSYEQYFGPGTRLTVT.

This clonotype was counted ten times or more. The junction departs from germline at one end; a sequencing error may be responsible. V is TRBV5-1 and J is TRBJ2-1; TRBD2 matches 12 bases. The CDR3 has 19 residues. The germline CDR1 and CDR2 sequences are SGHRS and YFSETQ. CDR3 coding DNA: TGCGCCGGCAGCTTTTACGGCAGCGGACTAGCGGGGACTATTGATGAGCAGTTCTTC. Protein sequence: CAGSFYGSGLAGTIDEQFF.

Many counts were recorded for this clonotype. The J gene is TRBJ2-3, the V gene TRBV7-2, with 12 nucleotides matching TRBD2. The V gene's germline CDR1 is SGHTA and CDR2 FQGNSA. The CDR3 has 17 residues. V lost 5 bases and J lost 6; bases outside the gene matches: 12. This chain's CDR3 is CASSKASSGGASDTQYF. CDR3 in DNA: TGTGCCAGCAGCAAGGCTTCTAGCGGGGGGGCCTCGGATACGCAGTATTTT.

This clonotype has more than one count but fewer than ten. The chain employs TRBV6-2 or TRBV6-3 and TRBJ2-7; TRBD2 is a possible D gene (7 bases). Trimming took 8 bases from V and 5 from J, leaving 22 bases between them. This CDR3 is built from 15 residues. In germline, CDR1 is MNHEY, CDR2 SVGEGT. CDR3 in DNA: TGTGCCAGCGTACCTGGGGGCGGGAGAAGGAACGAGCAGTACTTC. Amino acids: CASVPGGGRRNEQYF.

A remark on this clonotype: A far larger clone is one base from this, pointing to a likely read error. The CDR3 ends on some other residue instead of the conserved phenylalanine or tryptophan, so this is likely a read error. V usage is TRBV5-8 and J usage is TRBJ2-1; D may correspond to TRBD1 or TRBD2 (5 bases each). The germline V gene has CDR1 SGHTS and CDR2 YDEGEE. Trimming took off 3 bases at V and 6 bases at J, with 16 bases between the two ends. The CDR3 sequence is 15 residues long. For the CDR3, the DNA is TGTGCCAGCAGCTACGGGACGGTGGGGCCCAATGAGCAGTTCATC. Residues: CASSYGTVGPNEQFI.